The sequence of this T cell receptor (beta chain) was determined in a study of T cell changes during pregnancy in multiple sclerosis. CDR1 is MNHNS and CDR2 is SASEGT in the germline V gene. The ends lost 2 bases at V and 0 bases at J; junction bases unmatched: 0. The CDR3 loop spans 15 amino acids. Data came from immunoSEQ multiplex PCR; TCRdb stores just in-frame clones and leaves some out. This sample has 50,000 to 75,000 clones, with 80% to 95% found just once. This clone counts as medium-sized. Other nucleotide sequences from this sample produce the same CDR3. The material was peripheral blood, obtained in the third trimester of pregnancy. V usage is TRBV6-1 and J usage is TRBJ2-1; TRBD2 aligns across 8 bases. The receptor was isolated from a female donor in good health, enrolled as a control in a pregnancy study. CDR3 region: CASSELAGSYNEQFF. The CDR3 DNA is TGTGCCAGCAGTGAACTAGCGGGCTCCTACAATGAGCAGTTCTTC.